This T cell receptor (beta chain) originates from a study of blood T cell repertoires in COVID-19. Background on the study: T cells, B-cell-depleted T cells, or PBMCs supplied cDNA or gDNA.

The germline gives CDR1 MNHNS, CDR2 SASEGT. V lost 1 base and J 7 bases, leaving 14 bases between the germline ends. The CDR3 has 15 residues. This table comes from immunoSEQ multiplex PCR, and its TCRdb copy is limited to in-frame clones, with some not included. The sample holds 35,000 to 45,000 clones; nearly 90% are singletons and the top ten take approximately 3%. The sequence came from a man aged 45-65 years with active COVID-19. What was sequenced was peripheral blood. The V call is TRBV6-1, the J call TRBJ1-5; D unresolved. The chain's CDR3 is CASSEGSQVAQPQHF. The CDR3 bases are TGTGCCAGCAGTGAAGGGTCACAAGTAGCCCAGCCCCAGCATTTT.